Listed below are T cell receptor beta chains from one sample, sequenced in a study of T-cell reconstitution after alpha-beta-depleted transplantation in children. Each CDR3 protein is one row after TCRdb ran MiXCR on the PCR reads. The sample lists about 170,000 distinct CDR3 sequences; 11% were seen once. The starting material was PBMCs, obtained before TCRalphabeta/CD19-depleted stem cell transplant. Receptors were obtained from a boy younger than 10 with acute myeloid leukemia, due to receive a stem cell transplant. CDR3s leave out the opening cysteine and the closing phenylalanine or tryptophan. The order of the fields is V gene, J gene, CDR3 protein.

v_call: TRBV27; j_call: TRBJ2-2; cdr3_aa: ASSLAYYTGELF
v_call: TRBV7-7; j_call: TRBJ2-5; cdr3_aa: ASSGGQAPYQETQY
v_call: TRBV30; j_call: TRBJ2-1; cdr3_aa: AWSGLAVHEQF
v_call: TRBV10-1; j_call: TRBJ2-3; cdr3_aa: ASSDGGATDTQY
v_call: TRBV7-6; j_call: TRBJ2-2; cdr3_aa: ASSRGGAGELF
v_call: TRBV20-1; j_call: TRBJ1-5; cdr3_aa: SARDGGRGMDQPQH
v_call: TRBV3-1; j_call: TRBJ2-1; cdr3_aa: ASSQVYGGSNEQF
v_call: TRBV5-4; j_call: TRBJ2-7; cdr3_aa: ASSLARGTGGEQY
v_call: TRBV5-6; j_call: TRBJ2-5; cdr3_aa: ASSRGWETQY
v_call: TRBV4-1; j_call: TRBJ1-1; cdr3_aa: ASSLPPNGRGTEAF
v_call: TRBV7-8; j_call: TRBJ2-5; cdr3_aa: ASSFWEPGETQY
v_call: TRBV20-1; j_call: TRBJ1-6; cdr3_aa: CARDHRATSYNSPLH
v_call: TRBV28; j_call: TRBJ2-5; cdr3_aa: ASSFRTQETQY
v_call: TRBV9; j_call: TRBJ1-5; cdr3_aa: ASSVLEGSNQPQH
v_call: TRBV10-3; j_call: TRBJ1-2; cdr3_aa: AIMKTAPYGYT
v_call: TRBV6-2/TRBV6-3; j_call: TRBJ1-1; cdr3_aa: ASSAQFTEAF
v_call: TRBV10-3; j_call: TRBJ2-2; cdr3_aa: AISGQGGTGELF
v_call: TRBV29-1; j_call: TRBJ1-2; cdr3_aa: SASDTFYGYT
v_call: TRBV28; j_call: TRBJ2-7; cdr3_aa: ASRRTSGNREQY
v_call: TRBV20-1; j_call: TRBJ2-7; cdr3_aa: SARDGAGADYEQY
v_call: TRBV14; j_call: TRBJ2-7; cdr3_aa: ASSQEWLGSGSISYEQY
v_call: TRBV2; j_call: TRBJ2-1; cdr3_aa: ASTLDRYNEQF